This entry lists 32 T cell receptor beta chains sequenced from one sample in a study of human T cells and chemical hapten exposure. TCRdb re-called the RACE reads through MiXCR, storing one row per CDR3 protein. The sample holds 200,000 to 300,000 distinct CDR3 sequences, about 8.1% seen once. The time point: pre-sensitization, week 0. Treatment here: therapeutic diphenylcyclopropenone sensitization with weekly scalp DPC. This specimen was whole blood, taken in connection with sensitization to the hapten diphenylcyclopropenone (DPC). The source is a woman in her thirties or forties with alopecia areata. Some clones in this sample may be carry-over from other donors' samples.

This clonotype was observed a handful of times. The rearrangement joins TRBV4-3 to TRBJ1-1, with D uncertain. The ends were cut back, 1 base at V and 3 bases at J, with 12 bases in the middle. Germline CDR1 reads LGHNA; CDR2 reads YSLEER. The CDR3 contains 15 residues. This CDR3 reads CASSQVARRYTEAFF. The CDR3 nucleotides read TGCGCCAGCAGCCAAGTGGCCCGAAGGTACACTGAAGCTTTCTTT.

V gene TRBV4-1 combines with J gene TRBJ1-2; D unclear. Germline V gene data show CDR1 as MGHRA and CDR2 as YSYEKL. V was clipped by 0 bases and J by 4 bases, with 6 bases between them. This CDR3 has 13 amino acids. As DNA, the CDR3 is TGCGCCAGCAGCCAAGATCTTACCTATGGCTACACCTTC. This translates into CASSQDLTYGYTF.

V and J are TRBV7-2 and TRBJ2-1; D uncertain. Germline CDR1 reads SGHTA; CDR2 reads FQGNSA. V lost 5 bases and J 4 bases, leaving 9 bases between the germline ends. This CDR3 comprises 13 residues. The CDR3 protein is CASSPARYNEQFF. Here the CDR3 DNA reads TGTGCCAGCAGCCCAGCCCGGTACAATGAGCAGTTCTTC.

Many counts were recorded for this clonotype. The chain carries TRBV5-5 and TRBJ1-4; D is perhaps TRBD1 (6 bases). The CDR3 runs 16 residues. Germline CDR1 SGHKS, CDR2 YYEKEE (reference sequence). With 0 bases removed from V and 7 bases from J, the gap between germline ends came to 16 bases. In nucleotides, the CDR3 is TGTGCCAGCAGCTTGGATACAGGGTTAGCCGGTGAAAAACTGTTTTTT. It specifies CASSLDTGLAGEKLFF.

This clonotype was seen a handful of times. V and J are TRBV6-2 or TRBV6-3 and TRBJ2-6; TRBD1 matches at 9 bases. The CDR3 is 17 residues long. Trimming removed 4 bases from V and 2 bases from J; junction bases left unmatched: 6. Germline V gene data show CDR1 as MNHEY and CDR2 as SVGEGT. The CDR3 DNA reads TGTGCCAGCAGTTCGTCCCGGGACAGGGCTGGGGCCAACGTCCTGACTTTC. As protein: CASSSSRDRAGANVLTF.

This clonotype was counted a few times. The rearrangement uses TRBV7-8 and TRBJ2-3; 8 bases agree with TRBD1. V shed 5 bases, J shed 1 base, and the junction held 5 bases outside the gene matches. The germline V gene encodes CDR1 SGHVS and CDR2 FQNEAQ. CDR3 length: 15 amino acids. The chain's CDR3 is CASSQTGDGTDTQYF. The CDR3 DNA follows: TGTGCCAGCAGCCAGACAGGGGACGGCACAGATACGCAGTATTTT.

V gene TRBV6-2 or TRBV6-3 combines with J gene TRBJ1-2; TRBD1 matches at 7 bases. This CDR3 is built from 14 residues. Germline-derived CDR1 and CDR2 are MNHEY and SVGEGT. V shed 5 bases, J shed 6 bases, and the junction held 9 bases outside the gene matches. CDR3 coding DNA: TGTGCCAGCAGTCAGAGGACAGGTCCCCATGGCTACACCTTC. Translation gives CASSQRTGPHGYTF.

This clonotype has just a few counts. The chain employs TRBV10-3 and TRBJ1-6; D perhaps matches TRBD1 (5 bases). The germline CDR1 and CDR2 sequences are ENHRY and SYGVKD. The V end lost 6 bases, the J end lost 8 bases, and 11 bases lay between the germline ends. The CDR3 covers 13 residues. In nucleotides, the CDR3 is TGTGCCATCAGCGGGACGGAGTATTCACCCCTCCACTTT. It encodes CAISGTEYSPLHF.

This clonotype appeared many times. This rearrangement joins TRBV28 to TRBJ2-7; D is possibly TRBD1 (6 bases). In germline, CDR1 is MDHEN, CDR2 SYDVKM. CDR3 length equals 13 residues. The ends were cut back, 5 bases at V and 3 bases at J, with 11 bases in the middle. The CDR3 DNA sequence: TGTGCCAGCAGTCCCGGACAGATCTACGAGCAGTACTTC. It is translated as CASSPGQIYEQYF.

The sample holds a few counts of this clonotype. The chain joins TRBV20-1 to TRBJ2-3, with unresolved D. Germline V lookup: CDR1 DFQATT, CDR2 SNEGSKA (reference sequence). Deletions cut 2 bases from V and 3 bases from J, with 6 bases between. This CDR3 is built from 12 residues. Written as DNA, the CDR3 is TGCAGTGCTAGACGGCTTACAGATACGCAGTATTTT. The encoded protein is CSARRLTDTQYF.

V gene TRBV5-1 combines with J gene TRBJ2-5; weak D call: TRBD2 (8 bases). V was clipped by 4 bases and J by 3 bases, with 13 bases between them. There are 14 residues in the CDR3. CDR1 and CDR2 from the germline V gene are SGHRS and YFSETQ. The CDR3 sequence is CASSPGGTEETQYF. The CDR3 nucleotides are TGCGCCAGCAGCCCGGGGGGGACAGAAGAGACCCAGTACTTC.

The CDR3 protein is CASSFFAGELFF. For the CDR3, the DNA is TGTGCCAGCAGTTTTTTCGCCGGGGAGCTGTTTTTT. The rearrangement links TRBV12-3 or TRBV12-4 to TRBJ2-2; D is undetermined. V was shortened by 3 bases and J by 6 bases, with 5 bases between the two germline ends. CDR3 length equals 12 residues.

There are many counts of this clonotype. The V and J genes are TRBV6-5 and TRBJ1-2, with a weak D call TRBD1 (5 bases). V was shortened by 3 bases and J by 4 bases, with 21 bases between the two germline ends. The CDR3 totals 17 residues. CDR1 is MNHEY, CDR2 SVGAGI, per germline. CDR3: CASSYGGQGGRGYGYTF. The CDR3 DNA follows: TGTGCCAGCAGTTATGGCGGGCAGGGTGGGCGCGGCTATGGCTACACCTTC.

Only a few counts were recorded for this clonotype. The chain carries TRBV6-2 or TRBV6-3 and TRBJ2-1; 7 bases align to TRBD2. From germline, CDR1 is MNHEY and CDR2 SVGEGT. CDR3 length: 16 amino acids. The V segment lost 6 bases and the J segment 6 bases; nucleotides outside the gene matches: 14. This CDR3 is CASSRPPGLRGNEQFF. The CDR3 DNA follows: TGTGCCAGCAGCCGACCCCCGGGACTAAGGGGCAATGAGCAGTTCTTC.

The genes are TRBV24-1 and TRBJ2-1; possibly TRBD1 for D (6 bases). Germline CDR1 reads KGHDR; CDR2 reads SFDVKD. CDR3 length equals 15 residues. V was cut by 2 bases and J by 4 bases, with 11 bases left in between. The CDR3 here is CATSDSAGAYNEQFF. The CDR3 region has the DNA TGTGCCACCAGTGATTCGGCAGGGGCGTACAATGAGCAGTTCTTC.

This clonotype showed up just a few times. This chain links TRBV7-9 with TRBJ2-3; 8 bases map to TRBD2. There are 15 residues in the CDR3. V gave up 5 bases and J gave up 0 bases; unmatched junction bases: 4. CDR1 and CDR2 from the germline V gene are SEHNR and FQNEAQ (reference sequence). The CDR3 spells CASSKTSESTDTQYF. Here the CDR3 DNA reads TGTGCCAGCAGCAAGACTAGCGAAAGCACAGATACGCAGTATTTT.

The genes are TRBV29-1 and TRBJ2-1; D may be TRBD1 or TRBD2 (5 bases each). Trimming took 4 bases from V and 0 from J, leaving 19 bases between them. CDR3 size: 17 residues. Germline CDR1 and CDR2: SQVTM and ANQGSEA. CDR3 residues: CSVGGESGAVSYNEQFF. The CDR3 DNA is TGCAGCGTTGGAGGGGAGAGCGGAGCCGTCTCCTACAATGAGCAGTTCTTC.

CDR3 sequence reads: CAISESLEGCFF. The CDR3 coding sequence is TGTGCCATCAGTGAGTCGCTAGAAGGGTGTTTCTTC. The V and J genes are TRBV10-3 and TRBJ2-1; no clear D. V was clipped by 0 bases and J by 16 bases, with 13 bases between them. This CDR3 contains 12 residues. Per the germline V gene, CDR1 is ENHRY and CDR2 is SYGVKD.

The chain employs TRBV9 and TRBJ2-2; 14 nucleotides align to TRBD2. Germline V lookup: CDR1 SGDLS, CDR2 YYNGEE. This CDR3 comprises 18 residues. V dropped 0 bases and J dropped 4; count of bases not matched to a gene: 5. DNA for the CDR3: TGTGCCAGCAGCGTAGGGACTAGCGGGAGGATTTCCACCGGGGAGCTGTTTTTT. Protein sequence: CASSVGTSGRISTGELFF.

This clonotype was counted between two and nine times. The J gene is TRBJ2-3, the V gene TRBV10-3; 7 bases are a match to TRBD1. From germline, CDR1 is ENHRY and CDR2 SYGVKD. The CDR3 sequence is 14 residues long. V trimming: 7 bases; J trimming: 3 bases; junction bases outside the gene matches: 7. This CDR3 is CAIKGAFETDTQYF. Here the CDR3 DNA reads TGTGCCATCAAGGGGGCCTTTGAAACAGATACGCAGTATTTT.

This clonotype was seen only a few times. V gene TRBV5-1 combines with J gene TRBJ2-5; D gene uncertain. CDR3 length: 14 amino acids. V was clipped by 5 bases and J by 2 bases, with 13 bases between them. The germline CDR1 and CDR2 sequences are SGHRS and YFSETQ. Here the CDR3 DNA reads TGCGCCAGCAGAGCTGGAAGGAGTCAAGAGACCCAGTACTTC. It codes for CASRAGRSQETQYF.

The table lists this clonotype with a few counts. This chain joins TRBV18 and TRBJ2-1; possibly TRBD2 for D (5 bases). CDR1 is KGHSH, CDR2 LQKENI, per germline. Trimming pared 4 bases from V and 10 bases from J, leaving 11 bases between. CDR3 length equals 12 residues. This CDR3 reads CASSHEGREQFF. DNA of the CDR3: TGTGCCAGCTCACATGAGGGCAGGGAGCAGTTCTTC.

This clonotype was detected a few times. The V and J genes are TRBV29-1 and TRBJ2-5, with 11 bases identical to TRBD1. This CDR3 has 13 residues. Germline-derived CDR1 and CDR2 are SQVTM and ANQGSEA. V dropped 5 bases and J dropped 4; count of bases not matched to a gene: 3. The CDR3 nucleotides read TGCAGCGTTACCGGGACAGGGGGAGAGACCCAGTACTTC. Protein sequence: CSVTGTGGETQYF.

V usage is TRBV6-1 and J usage is TRBJ2-7, with a possible D match to TRBD2 (5 bases). The CDR3 totals 14 residues. Germline V gene lookup returns CDR1 MNHNS and CDR2 SASEGT. V was cut by 0 bases and J by 7 bases, with 13 bases left in between. CDR3 amino acids: CASSEAAGGGEQYF. The CDR3, as DNA: TGTGCCAGCAGTGAAGCGGCTGGTGGCGGGGAGCAGTACTTC.

This clonotype has more than one count but fewer than ten. The chain is built from TRBV28 and TRBJ2-7; 10 bases agree with TRBD2. The germline CDR1 and CDR2 sequences are MDHEN and SYDVKM. V lost 8 bases to trimming and J lost 3 bases; unmatched junction nucleotides: 7. CDR3 length equals 14 residues. The CDR3 bases are TGTGCCAGCCGACTAGCGGGTGGCTACTACGAGCAGTACTTC. It yields the protein CASRLAGGYYEQYF.

The rearrangement uses TRBV20-1 and TRBJ2-3; TRBD1 matches 9 bases. CDR3 length: 18 residues. Germline CDR1 DFQATT, CDR2 SNEGSKA (reference sequence). J was trimmed by 6 bases and V by 6 bases; bases with no gene match: 22. As DNA, the CDR3 is TGCAGTGCCCGGCGGGACAGGGAAGCTTCAGGGCCAAGGGATACGCAGTATTTT. It yields the protein CSARRDREASGPRDTQYF.

The chain has TRBV20-1 and TRBJ2-2; TRBD2 matches 14 bases. The germline V gene has CDR1 DFQATT and CDR2 SNEGSKA (reference sequence). The CDR3 has 16 residues. Trimming cost V 5 bases and J 5 bases; bases outside gene matches: 7. The DNA of the CDR3 is TGCAGTGCTTCGACTAGCGGGAGGGCGCGTACCGGGGAGCTGTTTTTT. Amino acids: CSASTSGRARTGELFF.

The table lists this clonotype with a few counts. This CDR3 is CASTGQPNTEAFF. CDR3 nucleotides: TGTGCCAGCACGGGACAGCCGAACACTGAAGCTTTCTTT. The chain uses TRBV7-9 and TRBJ1-1, with 7 bases that match TRBD1. Germline V gene lookup returns CDR1 SEHNR and CDR2 FQNEAQ (reference sequence). There are 13 residues in the CDR3. The junction had 3 bases not matched to a gene; V was cut back by 7 bases and J by 1 base.

For the CDR3, the DNA is TGTGCCGTTCTAGCGGAGAACACCGGGGAGCTGTTTTTT. Amino acids: CAVLAENTGELFF. This chain joins TRBV10-3 and TRBJ2-2, with 7 bases identical to TRBD2. The CDR3 is 13 residues long. Germline trimming cut 11 bases from V and 1 base from J; bases unmatched to any gene: 4. CDR1 is ENHRY and CDR2 is SYGVKD in the germline V gene.

This clonotype has only a few counts. The chain joins TRBV7-2 to TRBJ2-1; no clear D gene. Germline CDR1 is SGHTA and CDR2 is FQGNSA. The CDR3 is 15 residues long. V was clipped by 0 bases and J by 4 bases, with 10 bases between them. The CDR3 coding sequence is TGTGCCAGCAGCTTAGCGTTTCGACAATACAATGAGCAGTTCTTC. Its protein is CASSLAFRQYNEQFF.

This chain links TRBV7-9 with TRBJ2-1; 9 nucleotides match TRBD2. Germline values: CDR1 SEHNR, CDR2 FQNEAQ (reference sequence). CDR3 size: 14 residues. Trimming at V came to 5 bases and at J to 10 bases, leaving 9 bases not matched to a gene. The CDR3 protein is CASSLELAGTEQFF. CDR3 in DNA: TGTGCCAGCAGCCTCGAGCTAGCGGGAACCGAGCAGTTCTTC.

This clonotype has just a few counts. The chain has TRBV3-1 and TRBJ2-4; TRBD2 agrees at 9 bases. This CDR3 is built from 15 residues. With 4 bases clipped from V and 8 bases from J, the junction kept 9 bases outside the gene matches. Germline V gives CDR1 LGHDT, CDR2 YNNKEL (reference sequence). CDR3 loop: CASSRRVVAGDIQYF. DNA for the CDR3: TGTGCCAGCAGCCGGAGGGTAGTAGCGGGAGACATTCAGTACTTC.